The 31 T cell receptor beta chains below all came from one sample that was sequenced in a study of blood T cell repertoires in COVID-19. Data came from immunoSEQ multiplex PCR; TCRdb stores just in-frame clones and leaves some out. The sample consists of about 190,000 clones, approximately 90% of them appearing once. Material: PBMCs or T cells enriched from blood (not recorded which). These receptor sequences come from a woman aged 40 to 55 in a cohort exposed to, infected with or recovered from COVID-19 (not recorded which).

The CDR3 loop is CAAGEDRDTEAFF. CDR3 coding DNA: TGTGCCGCGGGCGAGGACAGGGACACTGAAGCTTTCTTT. V gene TRBV19 combines with J gene TRBJ1-1, with TRBD1 identical over 8 bases. The germline V gene has CDR1 LNHDA and CDR2 SQIVND (reference sequence). V trimming: 11 bases; J trimming: 3 bases; junction bases outside the gene matches: 8. This CDR3 has 13 amino acids.

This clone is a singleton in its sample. CDR3 region: CASSLGTSSYNEQFF. The CDR3 DNA sequence: TGTGCCAGCAGCTTGGGCACAAGCTCCTACAATGAGCAGTTCTTC. This chain uses TRBV5-8 with TRBJ2-1; no firm D call. The length of the CDR3 is 15 residues. Deletions cut 0 bases from V and 0 bases from J, with 7 bases between. From germline, CDR1 is SGHTS and CDR2 YDEGEE.

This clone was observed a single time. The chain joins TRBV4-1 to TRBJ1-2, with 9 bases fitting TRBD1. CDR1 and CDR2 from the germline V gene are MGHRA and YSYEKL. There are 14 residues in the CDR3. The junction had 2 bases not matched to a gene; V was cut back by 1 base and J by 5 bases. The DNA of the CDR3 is TGCGCCAGCAGCCAAGGGGACAGGGTGTATGGCTACACCTTC. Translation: CASSQGDRVYGYTF.

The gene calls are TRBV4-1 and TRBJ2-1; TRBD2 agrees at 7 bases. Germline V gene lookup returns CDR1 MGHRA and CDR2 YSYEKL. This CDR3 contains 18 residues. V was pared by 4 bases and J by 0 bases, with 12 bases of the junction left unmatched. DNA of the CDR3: TGCGCCAGCAGCCTAGTAGCGGGCCCCGCGAGCTCCTACAATGAGCAGTTCTTC. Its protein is CASSLVAGPASSYNEQFF.

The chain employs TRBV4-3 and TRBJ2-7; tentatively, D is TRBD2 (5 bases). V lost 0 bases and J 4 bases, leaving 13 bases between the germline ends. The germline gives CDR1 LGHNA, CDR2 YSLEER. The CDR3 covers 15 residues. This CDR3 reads CASSQEWQTIYEQYF. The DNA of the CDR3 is TGCGCCAGCAGCCAAGAGTGGCAGACTATTTACGAGCAGTACTTC.

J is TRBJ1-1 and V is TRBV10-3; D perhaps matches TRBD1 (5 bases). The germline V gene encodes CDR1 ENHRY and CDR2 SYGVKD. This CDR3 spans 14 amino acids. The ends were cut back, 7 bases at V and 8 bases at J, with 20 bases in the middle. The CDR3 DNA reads TGTGCCATCACGTCGACAGACCCTCTAAGCGAAGCTTTCTTT. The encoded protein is CAITSTDPLSEAFF.

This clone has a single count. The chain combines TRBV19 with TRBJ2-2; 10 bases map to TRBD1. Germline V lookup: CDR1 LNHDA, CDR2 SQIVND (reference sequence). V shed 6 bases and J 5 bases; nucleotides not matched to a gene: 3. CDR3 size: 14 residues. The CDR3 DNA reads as TGTGCCAGTAGAGGACAGGGGGTAACCGGGGAGCTGTTTTTT. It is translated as CASRGQGVTGELFF.

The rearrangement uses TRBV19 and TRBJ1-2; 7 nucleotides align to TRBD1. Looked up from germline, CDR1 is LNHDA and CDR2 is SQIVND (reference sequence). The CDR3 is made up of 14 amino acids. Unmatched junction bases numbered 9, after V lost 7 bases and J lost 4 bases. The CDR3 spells CASMRAGTVYGYTF. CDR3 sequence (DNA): TGTGCCAGTATGAGGGCGGGGACAGTCTATGGCTACACCTTC.

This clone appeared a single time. The DNA of the CDR3 is TGCAGCGTTGATTTGCGGAGGATGAACACTGAAGCTTTCTTT. This gives the protein CSVDLRRMNTEAFF. V and J are TRBV29-1 and TRBJ1-1; D is undetermined. Per germline, CDR1 SQVTM and CDR2 ANQGSEA. The CDR3 totals 14 residues. Trimming shortened V by 3 bases and J by 0 bases, and 11 bases separated the two germline ends.

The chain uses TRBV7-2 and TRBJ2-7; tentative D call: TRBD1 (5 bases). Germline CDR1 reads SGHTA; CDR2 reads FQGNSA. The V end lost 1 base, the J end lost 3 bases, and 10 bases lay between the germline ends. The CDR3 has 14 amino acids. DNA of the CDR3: TGTGCCAGCAGCTTAGGGGGCGGATACTACGAGCAGTACTTC. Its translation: CASSLGGGYYEQYF.

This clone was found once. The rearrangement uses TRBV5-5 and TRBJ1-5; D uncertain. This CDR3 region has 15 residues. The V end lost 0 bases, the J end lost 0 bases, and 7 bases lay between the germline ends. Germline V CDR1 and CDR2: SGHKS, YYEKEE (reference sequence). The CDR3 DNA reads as TGTGCCAGCAGCTTGGGACTTAATAGCAATCAGCCCCAGCATTTT. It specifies CASSLGLNSNQPQHF.

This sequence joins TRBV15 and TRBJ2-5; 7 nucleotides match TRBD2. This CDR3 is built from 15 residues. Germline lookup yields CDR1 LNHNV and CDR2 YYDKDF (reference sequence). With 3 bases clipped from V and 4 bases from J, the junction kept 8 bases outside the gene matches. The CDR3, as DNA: TGTGCCACCAGCAGGGGGGAGGGTGAGGCAGAGACCCAGTACTTC. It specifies CATSRGEGEAETQYF.

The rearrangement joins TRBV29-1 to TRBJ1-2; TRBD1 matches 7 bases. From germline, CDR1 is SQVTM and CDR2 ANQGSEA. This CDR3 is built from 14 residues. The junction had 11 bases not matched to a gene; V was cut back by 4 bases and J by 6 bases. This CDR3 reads CSVGRDSGSNGYTF. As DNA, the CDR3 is TGCAGCGTTGGACGGGACAGCGGAAGTAATGGCTACACCTTC.

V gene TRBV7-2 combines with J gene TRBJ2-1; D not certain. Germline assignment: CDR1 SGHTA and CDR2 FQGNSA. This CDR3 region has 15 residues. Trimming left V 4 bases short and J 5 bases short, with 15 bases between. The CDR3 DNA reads TGTGCCAGCAGCTCTCGAAAAATCCCGGACAATGAGCAGTTCTTC. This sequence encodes CASSSRKIPDNEQFF.

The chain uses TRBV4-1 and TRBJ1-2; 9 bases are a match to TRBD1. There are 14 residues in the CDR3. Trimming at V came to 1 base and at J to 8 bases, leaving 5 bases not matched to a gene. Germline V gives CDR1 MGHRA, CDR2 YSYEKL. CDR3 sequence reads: CASSQGGTGSGYTF. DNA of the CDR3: TGCGCCAGCAGCCAAGGAGGGACAGGGTCCGGCTACACCTTC.

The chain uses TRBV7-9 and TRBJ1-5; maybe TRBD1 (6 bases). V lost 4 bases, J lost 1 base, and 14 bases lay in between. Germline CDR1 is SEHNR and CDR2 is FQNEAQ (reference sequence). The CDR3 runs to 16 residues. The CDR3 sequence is CASSSAGGASNQPQHF. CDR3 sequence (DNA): TGTGCCAGCAGCTCGGCTGGGGGGGCCAGCAATCAGCCCCAGCATTTT. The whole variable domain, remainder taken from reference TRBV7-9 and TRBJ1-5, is DTGVSQNPRHKITKRGQNVTFRCDPISEHNRLYWYRQTLGQGPEFLTYFQNEAQLEKSRLLSDRFSAERPKGSFSTLEIQRTEQGDSAMYLCASSSAGGASNQPQHFGDGTRLSIL.

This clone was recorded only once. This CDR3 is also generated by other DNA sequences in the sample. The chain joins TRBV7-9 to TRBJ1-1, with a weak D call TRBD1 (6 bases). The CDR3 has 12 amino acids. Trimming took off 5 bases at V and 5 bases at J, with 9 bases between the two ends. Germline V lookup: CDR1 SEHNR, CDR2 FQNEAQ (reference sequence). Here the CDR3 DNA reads TGTGCCAGCAGCCTAACAGGGACTGAAGCTTTCTTT. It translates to CASSLTGTEAFF.

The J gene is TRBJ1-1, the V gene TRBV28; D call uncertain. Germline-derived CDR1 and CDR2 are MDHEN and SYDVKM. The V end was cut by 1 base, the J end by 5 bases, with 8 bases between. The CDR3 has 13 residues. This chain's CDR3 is CASSLFRKTEAFF. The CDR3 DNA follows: TGTGCCAGCAGTTTATTCAGGAAGACTGAAGCTTTCTTT.

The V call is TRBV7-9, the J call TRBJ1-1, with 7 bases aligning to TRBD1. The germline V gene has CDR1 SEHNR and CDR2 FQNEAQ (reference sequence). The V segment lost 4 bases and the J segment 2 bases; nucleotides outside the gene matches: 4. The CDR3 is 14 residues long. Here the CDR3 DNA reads TGTGCCAGCAGCTGGGGACAGATAAACACTGAAGCTTTCTTT. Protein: CASSWGQINTEAFF.

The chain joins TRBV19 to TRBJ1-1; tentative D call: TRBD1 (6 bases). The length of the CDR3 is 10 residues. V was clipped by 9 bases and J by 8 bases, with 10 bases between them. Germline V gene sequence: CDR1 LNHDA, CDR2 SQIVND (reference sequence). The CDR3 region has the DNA TGTGCCAGCGGGACAAACGAAGCTTTCTTT. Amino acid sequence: CASGTNEAFF.

The CDR3 DNA reads TGCAGCGTTTGGGGGGGCGTTGGCTACACCTTC. It encodes CSVWGGVGYTF. The rearrangement uses TRBV29-1 and TRBJ1-2; D may be TRBD1 (6 bases). CDR3 length: 11 residues. Trimming took 5 bases from V and 7 from J, leaving 11 bases between them. CDR1 SQVTM and CDR2 ANQGSEA come from the germline V gene. Full variable domain (missing parts from reference TRBV29-1 and TRBJ1-2): SAVISQKPSRDICQRGTSLTIQCQVDSQVTMMFWYRQQPGQSLTLIATANQGSEATYESGFVIDKFPISRPNLTFSTLTVSNMSPEDSSIYLCSVWGGVGYTFGSGTRLTVV.

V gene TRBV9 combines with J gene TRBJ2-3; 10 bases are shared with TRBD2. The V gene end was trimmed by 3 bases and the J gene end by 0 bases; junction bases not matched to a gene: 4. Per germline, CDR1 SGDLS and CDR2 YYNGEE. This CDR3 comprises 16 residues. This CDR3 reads CASSDGTSVSTDTQYF. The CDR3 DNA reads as TGTGCCAGCAGCGATGGGACTAGCGTTAGCACAGATACGCAGTATTTT.

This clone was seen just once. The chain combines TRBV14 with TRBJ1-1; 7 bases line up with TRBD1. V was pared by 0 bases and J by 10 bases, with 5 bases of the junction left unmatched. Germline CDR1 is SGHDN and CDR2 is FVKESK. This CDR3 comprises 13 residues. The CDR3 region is CASSQDLQGGAFF. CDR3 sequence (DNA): TGTGCCAGCAGCCAAGATCTTCAGGGGGGAGCTTTCTTT. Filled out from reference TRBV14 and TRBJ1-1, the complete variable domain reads EAGVTQFPSHSVIEKGQTVTLRCDPISGHDNLYWYRRVMGKEIKFLLHFVKESKQDESGMPNNRFLAERTGGTYSTLKVQPAELEDSGVYFCASSQDLQGGAFFGQGTRLTVV.

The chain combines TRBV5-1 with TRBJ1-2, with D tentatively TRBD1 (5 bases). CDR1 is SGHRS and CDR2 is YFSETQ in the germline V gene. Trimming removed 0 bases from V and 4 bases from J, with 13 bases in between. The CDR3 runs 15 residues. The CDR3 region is CASSLGQGRGYGYTF. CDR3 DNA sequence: TGCGCCAGCAGCTTGGGGCAGGGCAGAGGCTATGGCTACACCTTC.

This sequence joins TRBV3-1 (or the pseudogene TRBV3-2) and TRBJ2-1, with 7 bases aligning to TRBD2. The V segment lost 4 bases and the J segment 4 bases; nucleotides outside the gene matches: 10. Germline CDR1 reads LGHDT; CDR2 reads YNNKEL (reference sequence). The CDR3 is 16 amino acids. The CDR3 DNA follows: TGTGCCAGCAGCCCACCGGGGACTATAACATACAATGAGCAGTTCTTC. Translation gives CASSPPGTITYNEQFF.

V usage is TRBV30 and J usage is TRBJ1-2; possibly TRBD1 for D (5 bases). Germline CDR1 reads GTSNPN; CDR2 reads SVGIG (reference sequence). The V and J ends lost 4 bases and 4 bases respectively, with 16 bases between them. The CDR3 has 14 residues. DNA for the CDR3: TGTGCCTGGACCCTACCCGGGACTAGCTATGGCTACACCTTC. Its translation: CAWTLPGTSYGYTF.

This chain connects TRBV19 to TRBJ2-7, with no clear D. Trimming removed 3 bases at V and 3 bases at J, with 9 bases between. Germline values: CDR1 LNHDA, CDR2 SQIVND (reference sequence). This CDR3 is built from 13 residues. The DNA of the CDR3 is TGTGCCAGTAGTATGAGGCACTACTACGAGCAGTACTTC. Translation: CASSMRHYYEQYF.

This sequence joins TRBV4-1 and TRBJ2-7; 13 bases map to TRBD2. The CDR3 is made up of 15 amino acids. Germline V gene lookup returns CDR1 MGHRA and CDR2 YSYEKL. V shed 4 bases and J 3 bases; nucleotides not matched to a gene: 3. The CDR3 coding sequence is TGCGCCAGCAGCCCTCGGACTAGCGGGGGCTACGAGCAGTACTTC. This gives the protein CASSPRTSGGYEQYF.

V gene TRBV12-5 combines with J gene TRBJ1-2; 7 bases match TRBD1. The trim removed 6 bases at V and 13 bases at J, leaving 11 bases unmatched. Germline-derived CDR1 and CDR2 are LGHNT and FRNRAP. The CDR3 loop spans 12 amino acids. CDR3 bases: TGTGCTAGTGGCCCCTTAACAGGGGAAGCCACCTTC. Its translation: CASGPLTGEATF.

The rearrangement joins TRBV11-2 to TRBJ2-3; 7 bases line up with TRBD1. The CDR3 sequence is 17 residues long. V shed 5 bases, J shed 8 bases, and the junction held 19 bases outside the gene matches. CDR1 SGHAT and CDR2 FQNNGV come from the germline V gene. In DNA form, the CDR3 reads TGTGCCAGCAGCCTCCACTCCAACAGGGGCGCCCGTGTTACGCAGTATTTT. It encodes CASSLHSNRGARVTQYF. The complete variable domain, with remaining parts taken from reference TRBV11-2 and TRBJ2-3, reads EAGVAQSPRYKIIEKRQSVAFWCNPISGHATLYWYQQILGQGPKLLIQFQNNGVVDDSQLPKDRFSAERLKGVDSTLKIQPAKLEDSAVYLCASSLHSNRGARVTQYFGPGTRLTVL.

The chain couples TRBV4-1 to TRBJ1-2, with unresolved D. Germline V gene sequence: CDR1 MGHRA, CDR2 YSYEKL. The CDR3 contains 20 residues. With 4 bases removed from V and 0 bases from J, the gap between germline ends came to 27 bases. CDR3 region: CASSPVGTVIDPLANYGYTF. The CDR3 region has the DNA TGCGCCAGCAGCCCAGTAGGAACTGTTATAGACCCGCTAGCTAACTATGGCTACACCTTC.